What follows are 32 T cell receptor beta chains derived from one specimen sequenced in a study of OX40 agonist ivuxolimab in advanced cancers. Library creation used the immunoSEQ multiplex PCR assay. Imported from immuneACCESS, the table was reduced by TCRdb to in-frame sequences with V and J called. These copies leave out some clones; in studies compared against another copy, an unresolved V gene accounts for under half, and the cause of the remainder is not known. For this sample the table gives some 57,000 clones, of which 80% to 90% were detected only once. The top ten clones comprise 0.95% to 1.5% of the sample. This specimen consisted of CD4+ or CD8+ T cells sorted from blood, obtained in a trial of the OX40 agonist ivuxolimab. The receptor set was obtained from an adult with an advanced solid tumor such as melanoma, head and neck, liver or kidney cancer.

The rearrangement joins TRBV28 to TRBJ2-3; D remains ambiguous. V was cut by 5 bases and J by 0 bases, with 18 bases left in between. CDR1 MDHEN and CDR2 SYDVKM come from the germline V gene. The length of the CDR3 is 17 residues. As DNA, the CDR3 is TGTGCCAGCAGTCCTCCCTTACTGGCGCTTAGCACAGATACGCAGTATTTT. Protein: CASSPPLLALSTDTQYF.

The V gene is TRBV28, the J gene TRBJ2-3; unclear D gene. Germline V CDR1 and CDR2: MDHEN, SYDVKM. The CDR3 is 20 amino acids. V gave up 5 bases and J gave up 5 bases, with 32 bases separating them. CDR3 residues: CASSPRPRKFTAHVGDTQYF. As DNA, the CDR3 is TGTGCCAGCAGTCCCCGGCCAAGGAAATTCACAGCCCACGTTGGAGATACGCAGTATTTT.

V usage is TRBV6-1 and J usage is TRBJ1-5; D possibly corresponds to TRBD1 (6 bases). Trimming left V 9 bases short and J 6 bases short, with 18 bases between. In germline, CDR1 is MNHNS, CDR2 SASEGT. The CDR3 loop spans 14 amino acids. For the CDR3, the DNA is TGTGCCAGTCTTTTAAGAGGGGGATCTCAGCCCCAGCATTTT. Translation gives CASLLRGGSQPQHF.

The chain has TRBV18 and TRBJ1-1, with TRBD1 matching 7 bases. The CDR3 length is 15 residues. Germline assignment: CDR1 KGHSH and CDR2 LQKENI. Trimming cost V 3 bases and J 8 bases; bases outside gene matches: 12. CDR3 DNA sequence: TGTGCCAGCTCACCCCGGGGGACAGTAGAACAGGAAGCTTTCTTT. Its protein is CASSPRGTVEQEAFF. The full variable domain, rest sourced from reference TRBV18 and TRBJ1-1, is NAGVMQNPRHLVRRRGQEARLRCSPMKGHSHVYWYRQLPEEGLKFMVYLQKENIIDESGMPKERFSAEFPKEGPSILRIQQVVRGDSAAYFCASSPRGTVEQEAFFGQGTRLTVV.

J is TRBJ2-1 and V is TRBV7-9; D ambiguous. Looked up from germline, CDR1 is SEHNR and CDR2 is FQNEAQ (reference sequence). There are 15 residues in the CDR3. V lost 2 bases to trimming and J lost 0 bases, with 8 bases between them. CDR3 residues: CASSLSRGSYNEQFF. In nucleotides, the CDR3 is TGTGCCAGCAGCTTATCGAGAGGCTCCTACAATGAGCAGTTCTTC.

The chain carries TRBV2 and TRBJ1-2; D is uncertain. The V end lost 8 bases, the J end lost 8 bases, and 21 bases lay between the germline ends. The CDR3 sequence is 14 residues long. Germline values: CDR1 SNHLY, CDR2 FYNNEI. The DNA of the CDR3 is TGTGCCAGCCGGCTTGGAGACCGAGTTCGAGGCTACACCTTC. The encoded protein is CASRLGDRVRGYTF.

This chain connects TRBV25-1 to TRBJ1-1; D might be TRBD1 (5 bases). Germline CDR1 reads MGHDK; CDR2 reads SYGVNS. V lost 8 bases and J 1 base, leaving 11 bases between the germline ends. This CDR3 is built from 13 residues. The CDR3 sequence is CASANTGNTEAFF. CDR3 nucleotide sequence: TGTGCCAGCGCCAATACAGGGAACACTGAAGCTTTCTTT.

The V call is TRBV2, the J call TRBJ1-6, with 10 bases lining up with TRBD1. Germline assignment: CDR1 SNHLY and CDR2 FYNNEI. This CDR3 has 16 amino acids. V lost 0 bases and J lost 9; bases outside the gene matches: 5. For the CDR3, the DNA is TGTGCCAGCAGTGAAGCGGGGACAGGGGTTGGTTCACCCCTCCACTTT. Translation: CASSEAGTGVGSPLHF.

V gene TRBV7-8 combines with J gene TRBJ2-7; TRBD1 aligns across 8 bases. J lost 3 bases, V lost 5 bases, and 9 bases had no gene match. This CDR3 spans 15 amino acids. Germline V gene data show CDR1 as SGHVS and CDR2 as FQNEAQ. The chain's CDR3 is CASSPAPGGGYEQYF. CDR3 coding DNA: TGTGCCAGCAGCCCAGCCCCAGGGGGCGGCTACGAGCAGTACTTC. Combining the CDR3 with reference TRBV7-8 and TRBJ2-7 gives the whole variable domain GAGVSQSPRYKVAKRGQDVALRCDPISGHVSLFWYQQALGQGPEFLTYFQNEAQLDKSGLPSDRFFAERPEGSVSTLKIQRTQQEDSAVYLCASSPAPGGGYEQYFGPGTRLTVT.

The rearrangement links TRBV11-2 to TRBJ2-1; TRBD2 matches at 10 bases. The J segment lost 5 bases and the V segment lost 3 bases, leaving 4 bases of the junction unmatched. Germline lookup yields CDR1 SGHAT and CDR2 FQNNGV. The CDR3 is made up of 15 amino acids. The CDR3 nucleotides are TGTGCCAGCAGCTTGACTAGCGGGCGACACAATGAGCAGTTCTTC. It encodes CASSLTSGRHNEQFF.

V gene TRBV5-8 combines with J gene TRBJ2-5; 7 positions agree with TRBD2. Germline V CDR1 and CDR2: SGHTS, YDEGEE. V lost 6 bases and J lost 5; bases outside the gene matches: 22. The CDR3 sequence is 18 residues long. DNA of the CDR3: TGTGCCAGCAAGCGATGGACGGGGGACTATACCAAAGTGGAGACCCAGTACTTC. This sequence encodes CASKRWTGDYTKVETQYF.

The rearrangement joins TRBV7-2 to TRBJ1-2, with D maybe TRBD1 (5 bases). The CDR3 extends over 15 amino acids. Trimming stripped 1 base from V and 8 bases from J, with 17 bases between. Germline V lookup: CDR1 SGHTA, CDR2 FQGNSA. The CDR3 DNA follows: TGTGCCAGCAGCTTAGATTCCGGCAGGGTAGTCGGCTACACCTTC. Residues: CASSLDSGRVVGYTF.

The J gene is TRBJ2-1, the V gene TRBV5-1; 10 bases are shared with TRBD2. This CDR3 comprises 16 residues. CDR1 and CDR2 from the germline V gene are SGHRS and YFSETQ. Losses at the gene ends were 4 bases for V and 8 bases for J; bases not matched to a gene: 12. The CDR3 DNA reads TGCGCCAGCAGCCAATCTGGACTAGCGGCAGGGGATGAGCAGTTCTTC. Its translation: CASSQSGLAAGDEQFF.

J is TRBJ1-1 and V is TRBV11-3; 9 bases align to TRBD1. The CDR3 is 15 residues long. J was trimmed by 3 bases and V by 5 bases; bases with no gene match: 7. Per the germline V gene, CDR1 is SGHNT and CDR2 is YENEEA. The DNA of the CDR3 is TGTGCCAGCAGCCTGGGACAGGGAGGTGACACTGAAGCTTTCTTT. Amino acids: CASSLGQGGDTEAFF. Filled out from reference TRBV11-3 and TRBJ1-1, the complete variable domain reads EAGVVQSPRYKIIEKKQPVAFWCNPISGHNTLYWYLQNLGQGPELLIRYENEEAVDDSQLPKDRFSAERLKGVDSTLKIQPAELGDSAVYLCASSLGQGGDTEAFFGQGTRLTVV.

V and J are TRBV15 and TRBJ2-3; D is unresolved. Germline lookup yields CDR1 LNHNV and CDR2 YYDKDF (reference sequence). With 6 bases removed from V and 1 base from J, the gap between germline ends came to 8 bases. The CDR3 spans 13 residues. This chain's CDR3 is CATRNLGTDTQYF. The DNA of the CDR3 is TGTGCCACCAGGAATCTCGGCACAGATACGCAGTATTTT.

The V gene is TRBV2, the J gene TRBJ1-1; D not certain. This CDR3 has 13 residues. Trimming left V 2 bases short and J 2 bases short, with 6 bases between. The germline V gene encodes CDR1 SNHLY and CDR2 FYNNEI. CDR3 nucleotide sequence: TGTGCCAGCAGTGAACGGCCTAACACTGAAGCTTTCTTT. Its translation is CASSERPNTEAFF.

The chain uses TRBV6-1 and TRBJ2-7; 10 bases fit TRBD2. Trimming removed 4 bases from V and 5 bases from J; junction bases left unmatched: 5. The CDR3 contains 14 residues. The V gene's germline CDR1 is MNHNS and CDR2 SASEGT. CDR3 in amino acids: CASSAAGGPHEQYF. DNA of the CDR3: TGTGCCAGCAGTGCAGCGGGAGGGCCACACGAGCAGTACTTC.

The chain carries TRBV6-1 and TRBJ1-3; 10 bases align to TRBD1. V gave up 4 bases and J gave up 0 bases; unmatched junction bases: 6. CDR1 and CDR2 (germline): MNHNS, SASEGT. There are 17 residues in the CDR3. As DNA, the CDR3 is TGTGCCAGCAGTGTCGGGACAGGGGTGCTCTCTGGAAACACCATATATTTT. Amino acids: CASSVGTGVLSGNTIYF.

This clone is classed as medium-sized. This chain links TRBV29-1 with TRBJ2-1; the D is unclear. The CDR3 contains 11 residues. The germline gives CDR1 SQVTM, CDR2 ANQGSEA. The V end was cut by 7 bases, the J end by 5 bases, with 9 bases between. The CDR3 reads CSAIEDNEQFF. The CDR3 bases are TGCAGCGCCATCGAGGACAATGAGCAGTTCTTC.

The J gene is TRBJ1-3, the V gene TRBV6-5; D not certain. This CDR3 is built from 14 residues. Germline CDR1 and CDR2: MNHEY and SVGAGI. The V end lost 5 bases, the J end lost 7 bases, and 15 bases lay between the germline ends. The DNA of the CDR3 is TGTGCCAGCAGTATGGCCTACGGATTGAACACCATATATTTT. It codes for CASSMAYGLNTIYF.

This rearrangement joins TRBV19 to TRBJ2-2; TRBD2 might be the D (5 bases). CDR1 is LNHDA, CDR2 SQIVND, per germline (reference sequence). V gave up 3 bases and J gave up 0 bases, with 11 bases separating them. This CDR3 contains 16 residues. As DNA, the CDR3 is TGTGCCAGTAGTATCCTGGCGGGCTCGAACACCGGGGAGCTGTTTTTT. Protein sequence: CASSILAGSNTGELFF.

This chain connects TRBV6-1 to TRBJ2-1; possible D gene TRBD2, 6 bases. The germline CDR1 and CDR2 sequences are MNHNS and SASEGT. Trimming stripped 2 bases from V and 5 bases from J, with 10 bases between. The CDR3 length is 14 residues. The CDR3 DNA sequence: TGTGCCAGCAGTGAATTTCGGGGGAACAATGAGCAGTTCTTC. Amino acids: CASSEFRGNNEQFF.

The chain carries TRBV5-6 and TRBJ2-5; D call uncertain. The germline V gene has CDR1 SGHDT and CDR2 YYEEEE. CDR3 length: 18 residues. Trimming took off 0 bases at V and 3 bases at J, with 21 bases between the two ends. The CDR3 DNA reads TGTGCCAGCAGCTTGGCCCGCCTTCCAGCCACGTCCGAAGAGACCCAGTACTTC. Its protein product is CASSLARLPATSEETQYF.

This clone was counted a few times. The chain uses TRBV30 and TRBJ2-1; no reliable D call. This CDR3 is built from 13 residues. Per germline, CDR1 GTSNPN and CDR2 SVGIG (reference sequence). Trimming took 0 bases from V and 6 from J, leaving 9 bases between them. The CDR3 DNA is TGTGCCTGGAGTGTTAGATCCCCCAATGAGCAGTTCTTC. Its protein is CAWSVRSPNEQFF.

The sample holds a few counts of this clone. The V call is TRBV9, the J call TRBJ2-1; D uncertain. V gave up 2 bases and J gave up 5 bases, with 8 bases separating them. CDR1 is SGDLS and CDR2 is YYNGEE in the germline V gene. This CDR3 region has 13 residues. For the CDR3, the DNA is TGTGCCAGCAGCGTCGACCGAAACAATGAGCAGTTCTTC. This encodes CASSVDRNNEQFF.

This sequence joins TRBV7-9 and TRBJ1-5; D is unresolved. Trimming took 8 bases from V and 7 from J, leaving 12 bases between them. The CDR3 sequence is 12 residues long. Germline CDR1 SEHNR, CDR2 FQNEAQ (reference sequence). The CDR3 nucleotides are TGTGCCAGCCAGTCGAGGGCACAGCCCCAGCATTTT. Its translation: CASQSRAQPQHF. The whole variable domain, filled in from reference TRBV7-9 and TRBJ1-5, reads DTGVSQNPRHKITKRGQNVTFRCDPISEHNRLYWYRQTLGQGPEFLTYFQNEAQLEKSRLLSDRFSAERPKGSFSTLEIQRTEQGDSAMYLCASQSRAQPQHFGDGTRLSIL.

In this sample, this clone turned up once. This rearrangement joins TRBV4-3 to TRBJ2-1; tentatively, D is TRBD2 (6 bases). The V gene's germline CDR1 is LGHNA and CDR2 YSLEER. The germline V and J ends were trimmed by 4 bases and 0 bases, with 13 bases remaining between them. This CDR3 is built from 16 residues. CDR3 sequence (DNA): TGCGCCAGCAGCCCGGACGGGAGTATCTCCTACAATGAGCAGTTCTTC. Encoded protein: CASSPDGSISYNEQFF.

The CDR3 protein is CASSPRLGLQETQYF. The DNA for the CDR3 is TGTGCCAGCAGTCCGCGCCTCGGTCTCCAGGAGACCCAGTACTTC. The chain has TRBV28 and TRBJ2-5; unclear D gene. Between the trimmed V and J ends, which lost 5 bases and 5 bases, there was a span of 18 bases. Per germline, CDR1 MDHEN and CDR2 SYDVKM. The CDR3 is made up of 15 amino acids.

The J gene is TRBJ2-7, the V gene TRBV6-6; 7 bases are a match to TRBD1. The CDR3 runs 16 residues. CDR1 and CDR2 from the germline V gene are MNHNY and SVGAGI (reference sequence). The junction had 13 bases not matched to a gene; V was cut back by 4 bases and J by 4 bases. This CDR3 reads CASSSPTGPFEYEQYF. In nucleotides, the CDR3 is TGTGCCAGCAGTTCCCCGACAGGGCCCTTCGAGTACGAGCAGTACTTC.

The chain combines TRBV7-9 with TRBJ2-5; maybe TRBD2 (6 bases). Germline CDR1 is SEHNR and CDR2 is FQNEAQ (reference sequence). The CDR3 totals 16 residues. The ends were cut back, 5 bases at V and 3 bases at J, with 19 bases in the middle. CDR3 in amino acids: CASSNIYRDSKETQYF. In DNA, the CDR3 is TGTGCCAGCAGCAACATTTACCGGGACTCGAAAGAGACCCAGTACTTC.

CDR3 nucleotide sequence: TGCGCCAGCAGCCAAGGGGGAGGGATTATAGATACGCAGTATTTT. Its translation: CASSQGGGIIDTQYF. The chain couples TRBV4-1 to TRBJ2-3, with TRBD2 identical over 7 bases. The CDR3 length is 15 residues. V shed 1 base, J shed 5 bases, and the junction held 6 bases outside the gene matches. CDR1 and CDR2 from the germline V gene are MGHRA and YSYEKL.

This chain uses TRBV5-4 with TRBJ2-5; 14 bases are a match to TRBD2. CDR1 and CDR2 from the germline V gene are SGHNT and YYREEE (reference sequence). The CDR3 is made up of 15 amino acids. V was clipped by 4 bases and J by 5 bases; unmatched bases: 4. CDR3 coding DNA: TGTGCCAGCAGCGCGACTAGCGGGAGGGTGGAGACCCAGTACTTC. Protein sequence: CASSATSGRVETQYF.